These 21 T cell receptor beta chains came from one sample sequenced in a study of T cell responses to AZD1222 COVID-19 vaccine. Sequenced by immunoSEQ multiplex PCR; TCRdb stores in-frame clones only, minus some. The sample carries more than 250,000 clones, 80% to 95% recorded once. This specimen was peripheral blood, taken on day 0 of AZD1222 vaccination. The source is an adult in good health.

This chain connects TRBV2 to TRBJ1-1; tentative D call: TRBD1 (6 bases). Trimming stripped 4 bases from V and 8 bases from J, with 8 bases between. The germline CDR1 and CDR2 sequences are SNHLY and FYNNEI. The CDR3 is made up of 11 amino acids. DNA of the CDR3: TGTGCCAGCAGTGGAGGGGGGGAAGCTTTCTTT. The encoded protein is CASSGGGEAFF.

This sequence joins TRBV27 and TRBJ2-1; the match to TRBD2 covers 10 bases. Germline assignment: CDR1 MNHEY and CDR2 SMNVEV (reference sequence). The V gene end was trimmed by 6 bases and the J gene end by 0 bases; junction bases not matched to a gene: 8. The CDR3 is made up of 17 amino acids. The CDR3 region is CASSSIAGGYSYNEQFF. The CDR3 DNA reads TGTGCCAGCAGCTCAATAGCGGGAGGTTACTCCTACAATGAGCAGTTCTTC.

This clone has a handful of counts. This CDR3 is CASSSPPSSYNEQFF. In DNA, the CDR3 is TGTGCCAGCAGTTCTCCTCCGAGCTCCTACAATGAGCAGTTCTTC. V usage is TRBV27 and J usage is TRBJ2-1; D call uncertain. The CDR3 length is 15 residues. V was trimmed by 4 bases and J by 0 bases, leaving 10 bases between them. Germline V gene data show CDR1 as MNHEY and CDR2 as SMNVEV (reference sequence).

In its sample, this clone was seen once. This sequence joins TRBV19 and TRBJ1-6; TRBD1 might be the D (5 bases). Germline CDR1 reads LNHDA; CDR2 reads SQIVND (reference sequence). This CDR3 is 14 amino acids long. The germline V and J ends were trimmed by 6 bases and 6 bases, with 12 bases remaining between them. The CDR3 region is CASSLTVSNSPLHF. Written as DNA, the CDR3 is TGTGCCAGTAGCCTGACAGTATCTAATTCACCCCTCCACTTT.

This clone has a single count. The chain combines TRBV4-1 with TRBJ2-7; no clear D. The germline gives CDR1 MGHRA, CDR2 YSYEKL. V was trimmed by 1 base and J by 0 bases, leaving 10 bases between them. The CDR3 runs 15 residues. The CDR3, as DNA: TGCGCCAGCAGCCAAGTTGATGCCTTCTCCTACGAGCAGTACTTC. It encodes CASSQVDAFSYEQYF.

This rearrangement joins TRBV28 to TRBJ1-5; D is unclear. This CDR3 has 12 amino acids. V dropped 1 base and J dropped 6 bases, with 4 bases sitting between them. CDR1 is MDHEN, CDR2 SYDVKM, per germline. The CDR3: CASSLLVQPQHF. Written as DNA, the CDR3 is TGTGCCAGCAGTTTATTGGTTCAGCCCCAGCATTTT.

The chain links TRBV6-2 or TRBV6-3 to TRBJ2-3; 8 positions agree with TRBD1. CDR1 MNHEY and CDR2 SVGEGT come from the germline V gene. Unmatched junction bases numbered 3, after V lost 0 bases and J lost 4 bases. The CDR3 covers 15 residues. The CDR3 DNA follows: TGTGCCAGCAGTTACTCGACGGACAGGGCAGATACGCAGTATTTT. It translates to CASSYSTDRADTQYF.

V usage is TRBV7-3 and J usage is TRBJ2-6; D gene uncertain. Germline V lookup: CDR1 SGHTA, CDR2 FQGTGA. The CDR3 is made up of 14 amino acids. Between the trimmed V and J ends, which lost 5 bases and 3 bases, there was a span of 8 bases. The CDR3 here is CASSLLGGANVLTF. CDR3 coding DNA: TGTGCCAGCAGCCTTTTGGGTGGGGCCAACGTCCTGACTTTC.

V gene TRBV5-1 combines with J gene TRBJ2-7, with D tentatively TRBD1 (6 bases). Germline V lookup: CDR1 SGHRS, CDR2 YFSETQ. This CDR3 comprises 15 residues. Trimming cost V 4 bases and J 0 bases, with 14 bases left between them. The CDR3 DNA sequence: TGCGCCAGCAGCCCTGGGGGCGCGAGCTCCTACGAGCAGTACTTC. It specifies CASSPGGASSYEQYF. The full variable domain, its missing parts supplied by reference TRBV5-1 and TRBJ2-7, is KAGVTQTPRYLIKTRGQQVTLSCSPISGHRSVSWYQQTPGQGLQFLFEYFSETQRNKGNFPGRFSGRQFSNSRSEMNVSTLELGDSALYLCASSPGGASSYEQYFGPGTRLTVT.

The genes are TRBV19 and TRBJ2-2; perhaps TRBD2 as D (6 bases). The V end was cut by 3 bases, the J end by 6 bases, with 14 bases between. Germline V gene data show CDR1 as LNHDA and CDR2 as SQIVND (reference sequence). The CDR3 length is 15 residues. The CDR3 nucleotides are TGTGCCAGTAGTATCGGCGGGGCTGGGGCCGGGGAGCTGTTTTTT. It specifies CASSIGGAGAGELFF. The full variable domain, with the rest looked up from reference TRBV19 and TRBJ2-2, is DGGITQSPKYLFRKEGQNVTLSCEQNLNHDAMYWYRQDPGQGLRLIYYSQIVNDFQKGDIAEGYSVSREKKESFPLTVTSAQKNPTAFYLCASSIGGAGAGELFFGEGSRLTVL.

This rearrangement joins TRBV19 to TRBJ1-1; maybe TRBD1 (5 bases). The germline V gene encodes CDR1 LNHDA and CDR2 SQIVND (reference sequence). Deletions cut 7 bases from V and 0 bases from J, with 12 bases between. There are 14 residues in the CDR3. The DNA for the CDR3 is TGTGCCAGTAAGAGGGCAGGGTTGAACACTGAAGCTTTCTTT. Its translation is CASKRAGLNTEAFF.

V gene TRBV7-9 combines with J gene TRBJ1-4; the D is unclear. Germline CDR1 reads SEHNR; CDR2 reads FQNEAQ (reference sequence). This CDR3 has 14 amino acids. V was cut by 5 bases and J by 5 bases, with 12 bases left in between. CDR3 coding DNA: TGTGCCAGCAGCGAACGGGGTTCCAATGAAAAACTGTTTTTT. It encodes CASSERGSNEKLFF.

V is TRBV5-1 and J is TRBJ1-3; D remains ambiguous. This CDR3 is built from 16 residues. The V gene's germline CDR1 is SGHRS and CDR2 YFSETQ. Deletions cut 3 bases from V and 0 bases from J, with 13 bases between. CDR3 loop: CASSSEGPSSGNTIYF. DNA for the CDR3: TGCGCCAGCAGCTCGGAGGGTCCTAGCTCTGGAAACACCATATATTTT.

The chain couples TRBV25-1 to TRBJ2-1; TRBD2 agrees at 12 bases. The CDR3 is 17 amino acids. The germline V gene encodes CDR1 MGHDK and CDR2 SYGVNS. J lost 7 bases, V lost 1 base, and 8 bases had no gene match. CDR3 nucleotide sequence: TGTGCCAGCAGTGAATCTCGGACTAGCGGGGCGAATAATGAGCAGTTCTTC. Translation: CASSESRTSGANNEQFF.

The chain carries TRBV27 and TRBJ2-1, with 12 nucleotides matching TRBD2. Trimming took 7 bases from V and 3 from J; bases not matched to a gene: 13. Germline CDR1 reads MNHEY; CDR2 reads SMNVEV (reference sequence). This CDR3 spans 18 amino acids. This CDR3 reads CASKGWLAGGGGYNEQFF. CDR3 nucleotides: TGTGCCAGCAAGGGGTGGCTAGCGGGAGGGGGAGGCTACAATGAGCAGTTCTTC.

The chain uses TRBV6-2 or TRBV6-3 and TRBJ2-5; D is perhaps TRBD1 (5 bases). CDR3 length equals 13 residues. With 2 bases removed from V and 5 bases from J, the gap between germline ends came to 9 bases. Looked up from germline, CDR1 is MNHEY and CDR2 is SVGEGT. Here the CDR3 DNA reads TGTGCCAGCAGTTACGCCCAGGGCGAGACCCAGTACTTC. Translated: CASSYAQGETQYF.

The CDR3: CASSSLGAGGYHEQYF. CDR3 nucleotide sequence: TGTGCCAGCAGTTCCCTGGGAGCGGGAGGTTATCACGAGCAGTACTTC. This chain uses TRBV27 with TRBJ2-7; 9 bases map to TRBD2. The germline V gene has CDR1 MNHEY and CDR2 SMNVEV (reference sequence). With 4 bases clipped from V and 5 bases from J, the junction kept 12 bases outside the gene matches. The CDR3 runs 16 residues.

J is TRBJ1-6 and V is TRBV27, with unresolved D. V shed 3 bases and J shed 7 bases, with 10 bases lying between them. CDR1 is MNHEY, CDR2 SMNVEV, per germline (reference sequence). The CDR3 is made up of 14 amino acids. The CDR3 sequence is CASSFSGGNSPLHF. The CDR3 bases are TGTGCCAGCAGTTTCTCGGGAGGGAATTCACCCCTCCACTTT.

J is TRBJ1-2 and V is TRBV28; D may be TRBD1 (5 bases). The germline CDR1 and CDR2 sequences are MDHEN and SYDVKM. V gave up 7 bases and J gave up 6 bases, with 21 bases separating them. This CDR3 region has 15 residues. CDR3 DNA sequence: TGTGCCAGCAATTCTGGGGGGTGGTTAAGCGATGGCTACACCTTC. Protein: CASNSGGWLSDGYTF.

The chain is built from TRBV7-9 and TRBJ1-1; 7 bases agree with TRBD1. J gave up 6 bases and V 0 bases, and 1 base lay outside the gene matches. The CDR3 totals 13 residues. CDR1 and CDR2 (germline): SEHNR, FQNEAQ (reference sequence). The CDR3 sequence: CASSLAGGPEAFF. In nucleotides, the CDR3 is TGTGCCAGCAGCTTAGCAGGGGGCCCTGAAGCTTTCTTT.

The V call is TRBV9, the J call TRBJ2-7, with 10 positions matching TRBD1. The CDR3 is 18 amino acids. From germline, CDR1 is SGDLS and CDR2 YYNGEE. Losses at the gene ends were 0 bases for V and 5 bases for J; bases not matched to a gene: 14. The CDR3 region has the DNA TGTGCCAGCAGCGTAGTCCGGGACAGGGGCCTCCTACCCCACGAGCAGTACTTC. It encodes CASSVVRDRGLLPHEQYF. Full variable domain (remainder filled in from reference TRBV9 and TRBJ2-7): DSGVTQTPKHLITATGQRVTLRCSPRSGDLSVYWYQQSLDQGLQFLIQYYNGEERAKGNILERFSAQQFPDLHSELNLSSLELGDSALYFCASSVVRDRGLLPHEQYFGPGTRLTVT.